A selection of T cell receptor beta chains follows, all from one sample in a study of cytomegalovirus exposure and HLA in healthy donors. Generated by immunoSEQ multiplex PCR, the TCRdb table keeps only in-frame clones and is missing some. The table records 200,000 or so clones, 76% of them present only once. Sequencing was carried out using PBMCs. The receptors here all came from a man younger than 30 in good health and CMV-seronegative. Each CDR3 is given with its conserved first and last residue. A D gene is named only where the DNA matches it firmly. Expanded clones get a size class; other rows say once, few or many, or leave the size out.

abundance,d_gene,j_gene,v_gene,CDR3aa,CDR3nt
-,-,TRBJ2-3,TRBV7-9,CASSPGHLSTDTQYF,TGTGCCAGCAGCCCGGGACACCTAAGCACAGATACGCAGTATTTT
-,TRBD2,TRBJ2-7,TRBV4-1,CASSQDSGTSAYEQYF,TGCGCCAGCAGCCAAGATTCCGGGACTAGTGCCTACGAGCAGTACTTC
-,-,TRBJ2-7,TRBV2,CASWLRYEQYF,TGTGCCAGCTGGCTCAGATACGAGCAGTACTTC
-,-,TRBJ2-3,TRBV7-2,CASSPPVSTDTQYF,TGTGCCAGCAGCCCTCCGGTTAGCACAGATACGCAGTATTTT
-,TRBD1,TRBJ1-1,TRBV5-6,CASSLQGAQGNTEAFF,TGTGCCAGCAGCTTACAGGGGGCGCAGGGGAACACTGAAGCTTTCTTT
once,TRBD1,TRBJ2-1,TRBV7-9,CASSWGQGVDNEQFF,TGTGCCAGCAGCTGGGGACAGGGGGTGGACAATGAGCAGTTCTTC
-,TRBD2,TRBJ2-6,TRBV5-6,CASSLEGGPGANVLTF,TGTGCCAGCAGCTTGGAGGGAGGGCCTGGGGCCAACGTCCTGACTTTC
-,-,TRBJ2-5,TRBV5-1,CASSTSQETQYF,TGCGCCAGCAGCACTTCCCAAGAGACCCAGTACTTC
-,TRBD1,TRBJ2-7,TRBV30,CAWSTGATYEQYF,TGTGCCTGGAGTACAGGGGCGACATACGAGCAGTACTTC
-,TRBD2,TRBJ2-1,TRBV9,CASSVLAGIYNEQFF,TGTGCCAGCAGCGTACTAGCGGGTATTTACAATGAGCAGTTCTTC
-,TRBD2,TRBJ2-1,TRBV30,CARSGGGRSRNEQFF,TGTGCCCGAAGCGGTGGCGGGAGATCTCGCAATGAGCAGTTCTTC
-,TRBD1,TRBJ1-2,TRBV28,CATERQGSYGYTF,TGTGCCACCGAAAGACAGGGAAGCTATGGCTACACCTTC
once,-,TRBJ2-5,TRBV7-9,CASSRVGGEETQYF,TGTGCCAGCAGCCGGGTAGGGGGTGAAGAGACCCAGTACTTC
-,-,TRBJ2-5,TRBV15,CATSGLYETQYF,TGTGCCACCAGCGGGCTCTATGAGACCCAGTACTTC
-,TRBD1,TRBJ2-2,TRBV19,CASSTGQGATGELFF,TGTGCCAGTAGTACGGGACAGGGGGCCACCGGGGAGCTGTTTTTT
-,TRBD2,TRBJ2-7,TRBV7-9,CSSSIWTSGTPYEQYF,TGTTCCAGCAGCATCTGGACTAGCGGGACTCCCTACGAGCAGTACTTC
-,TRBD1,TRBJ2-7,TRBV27,CASSFGTGAYEQYF,TGTGCCAGCAGTTTCGGGACAGGGGCTTACGAGCAGTACTTC
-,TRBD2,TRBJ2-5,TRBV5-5,CASSPLGLAGVETQYF,TGTGCCAGCAGCCCCCTGGGACTAGCGGGAGTAGAGACCCAGTACTTC
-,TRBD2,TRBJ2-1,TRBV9,CASSPSGSYNEQFF,TGTGCCAGCAGCCCTAGCGGCTCCTACAATGAGCAGTTCTTC
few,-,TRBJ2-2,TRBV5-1,CASSLDSGHLTGELFF,TGCGCCAGCAGCCTAGACAGTGGCCACTTGACCGGGGAGCTGTTTTTT
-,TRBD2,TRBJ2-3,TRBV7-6,CASSGGTSGRDDTQYF,TGTGCCAGCAGCGGGGGGACTAGCGGGAGGGATGATACGCAGTATTTT
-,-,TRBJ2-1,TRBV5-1,CASSSGGGWNEQFF,TGCGCCAGCAGCTCTGGTGGGGGGTGGAATGAGCAGTTCTTC
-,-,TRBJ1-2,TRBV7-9,CASSWQGDGYTF,TGTGCCAGCAGCTGGCAGGGTGACGGCTACACCTTC
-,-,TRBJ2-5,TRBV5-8,CASSRFEETQYF,TGTGCCAGCAGCCGGTTCGAAGAGACCCAGTACTTC
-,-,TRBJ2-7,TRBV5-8,CASSLVVADYSYEQYF,TGTGCCAGCAGCTTGGTAGTAGCGGACTACTCCTACGAGCAGTACTTC
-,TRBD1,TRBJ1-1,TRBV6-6,CASSSVTGGITEAFF,TGTGCCAGCAGTTCTGTTACAGGGGGCATCACTGAAGCTTTCTTT
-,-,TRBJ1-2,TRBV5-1,CASSWGRSYGYTF,TGCGCCAGCAGCTGGGGGCGCAGTTATGGCTACACCTTC
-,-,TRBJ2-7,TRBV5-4,CASSLDPQGTTYEQYF,TGTGCCAGCAGCTTGGACCCGCAGGGGACAACCTACGAGCAGTACTTC
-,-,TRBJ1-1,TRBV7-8,CASPGPMNTEAFF,TGTGCCAGCCCAGGGCCTATGAACACTGAAGCTTTCTTT
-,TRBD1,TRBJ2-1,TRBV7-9,CASSLFPGQGAWSEQFF,TGTGCCAGCAGCCTCTTCCCGGGACAGGGGGCATGGAGTGAGCAGTTCTTC
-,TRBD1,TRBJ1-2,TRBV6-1,CASSEAWTGVGYTF,TGTGCCAGCAGTGAAGCGTGGACAGGGGTTGGCTACACCTTC
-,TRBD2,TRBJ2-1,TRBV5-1,CASSGDSGKRTNEQFF,TGCGCCAGCTCAGGGGATAGCGGGAAACGAACGAATGAGCAGTTCTTC
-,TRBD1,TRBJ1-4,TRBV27,CASSLGTGINEKLFF,TGTGCCAGCAGTTTGGGGACAGGTATCAATGAAAAACTGTTTTTT
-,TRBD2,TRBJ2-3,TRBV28,CASSIGLAGYSDTQYF,TGTGCCAGCAGTATAGGACTAGCGGGGTATTCAGATACGCAGTATTTT
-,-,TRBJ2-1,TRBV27,CASSLGGNEQFF,TGTGCCAGCAGTTTAGGGGGGAATGAGCAGTTCTTC
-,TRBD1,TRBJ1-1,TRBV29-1,CSAPSRTGFDTEAFF,TGCAGCGCCCCGTCCAGGACAGGGTTTGACACTGAAGCTTTCTTT
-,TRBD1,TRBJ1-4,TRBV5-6,CASRQTGVVTNEKLFF,TGTGCCAGCAGACAGACAGGGGTTGTTACTAATGAAAAACTGTTTTTT
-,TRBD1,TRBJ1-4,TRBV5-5,CASSQRQGINEKLFF,TGTGCCAGCAGCCAACGACAGGGCATTAATGAAAAACTGTTTTTT
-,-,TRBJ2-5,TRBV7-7,CASSFSGVETQYF,TGTGCTAGCAGCTTCTCGGGAGTCGAGACCCAGTACTTC
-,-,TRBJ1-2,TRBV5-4,CASSPDTYGYTF,TGTGCCAGCAGCCCAGACACTTATGGCTACACCTTC
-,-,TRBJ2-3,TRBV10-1,CASSEGAHFTDTQYF,TGCGCCAGCAGTGAAGGGGCCCACTTCACAGATACGCAGTATTTT
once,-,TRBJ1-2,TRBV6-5,CASSYSVGASFYGYTF,TGTGCCAGCAGTTACTCAGTAGGCGCTAGCTTCTATGGCTACACCTTC
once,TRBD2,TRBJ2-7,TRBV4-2,CASSPLAGEYEQYF,TGTGCCAGCAGTCCACTAGCGGGAGAATACGAGCAGTACTTC
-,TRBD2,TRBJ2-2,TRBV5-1,CASSRLAGADGELFF,TGCGCCAGCAGCCGACTAGCGGGAGCGGACGGGGAGCTGTTTTTT
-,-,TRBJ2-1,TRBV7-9,CASSLATGVTSNEQFF,TGTGCCAGCAGCTTAGCGACGGGAGTAACTTCCAATGAGCAGTTCTTC